A selection of T cell receptor beta chains follows, all from one sample in a study of blood T cell repertoires in COVID-19. The protocol was immunoSEQ multiplex PCR, while the TCRdb copy is restricted to in-frame clones and leaves out a portion. The data hold some 150,000 clones, with about four fifths observed a single time. The sequencing sample was made of peripheral blood. The receptors shown here come from a woman over 75 with acute or convalescent COVID-19. The CDR3 runs from the conserved cysteine through the conserved F or W. A D gene is named only where the DNA matches it firmly. Not all rows give a size; the values are once, few, many and, for expanded clones, a class.

j_call,d_call,clone_size,v_call,cdr3_nt,cdr3_aa
TRBJ1-4,TRBD1,once,TRBV5-1,TGCGCCAGCAGCTTGGCTGGGACAGGGGGTGAAAAACTGTTTTTT,CASSLAGTGGEKLFF
TRBJ2-3,TRBD1,-,TRBV4-1,TGCGCCAGCAGTCTAGGACAGGGGGGCACAGATACGCAGTATTTT,CASSLGQGGTDTQYF
TRBJ1-1,-,-,TRBV7-9,TGTGCCAGCAGCTACAGAGTTAATGAAGCTTTCTTT,CASSYRVNEAFF
TRBJ1-6,-,-,TRBV28,TGTGCCAGCAGTTTAGGGCAGTATAATTCACCCCTCCACTTT,CASSLGQYNSPLHF
TRBJ2-3,TRBD2,-,TRBV30,TGTGCCTGGAGAGAGCGGGAGGGCCCCACAGATACGCAGTATTTT,CAWREREGPTDTQYF
TRBJ1-2,-,-,TRBV4-1,TGCGCCAGCACCCCGGGACACGAGGGATATGGCTACACCTTC,CASTPGHEGYGYTF
TRBJ1-3,TRBD1,-,TRBV7-6,TGTGCCAGCAGCTTGGAGACAGGGACATCTGGAAACACCATATATTTT,CASSLETGTSGNTIYF
TRBJ1-2,-,-,TRBV5-4,TGTGCCAGCAGCCCCCAAGACAGGCCCTATTATGGCTACACCTTC,CASSPQDRPYYGYTF
TRBJ2-3,TRBD2,-,TRBV7-3,TGTGCCAGCAACTCTTACTATCCTAGCGGGAGGGGCGCAGATACGCAGTATTTT,CASNSYYPSGRGADTQYF
TRBJ2-1,TRBD1,-,TRBV28,TGTGCCAGCAGCCTTACAGGGGGCGCCTACAATGAGCAGTTCTTC,CASSLTGGAYNEQFF
TRBJ2-7,-,-,TRBV30,TGTGCCTGGACCCCCCCGTCGGGGGACGAGCAGTACTTC,CAWTPPSGDEQYF
TRBJ1-1,-,once,TRBV4-1,TGCGCCAGCAGCCAAGATCTGGGGGCTACCCCAATGAGGGCTTTCTTT,CASSQDLGATPMRAFF
TRBJ2-1,TRBD1,-,TRBV18,TGTGCCAGCTCACCAAGACACTCCCGGGACAGCAATGAGCAGTTCTTC,CASSPRHSRDSNEQFF
TRBJ1-3,-,-,TRBV5-4,TGTGCCAGCAGCGTACAGGGAACTGGAAACACCATATATTTT,CASSVQGTGNTIYF
TRBJ2-3,TRBD1,-,TRBV5-1,TGCGCCAGCAGCCCTGGACAGGCTAGCACAGATACGCAGTATTTT,CASSPGQASTDTQYF
TRBJ2-1,TRBD1,-,TRBV18,TGTGCCAGCTCATTCCCGGGACAGGGGTACAATGAGCAGTTCTTC,CASSFPGQGYNEQFF
TRBJ2-3,-,-,TRBV14,TGTGCCAGCAGCTTAGGAGGGGCCCCAGATACGCAGTATTTT,CASSLGGAPDTQYF
TRBJ1-5,TRBD1,few,TRBV19,TGTGCCAGTAGTGACAGGGGTAGCAATCAGCCCCAGCATTTT,CASSDRGSNQPQHF
TRBJ2-1,TRBD2,-,TRBV19,TGTGCCAGTAGTATAGCGGGGGGGCAGTTCTTC,CASSIAGGQFF
TRBJ2-5,TRBD2,-,TRBV7-2,TGTGCCAGCAGGACTAGCGTCCAAGAGACCCAGTACTTC,CASRTSVQETQYF
TRBJ2-7,-,-,TRBV28,TGTGCCAGCAGTTTAGGGCTCTACCTCGGGGAGAACTTC,CASSLGLYLGENF
TRBJ1-1,-,few,TRBV22-1,TGTCCTGGGAGCGCGCTAGTCAAGAACACTGAAGCTTTCTTT,CPGSALVKNTEAFF
TRBJ1-2,TRBD1,once,TRBV27,TGTGCCAGCCGATCCCAGGGGGCTATTAGTGATGGCTACACCTTC,CASRSQGAISDGYTF
TRBJ2-7,TRBD2,-,TRBV7-8,TGTGCCAGCAGCTTAAGCCTGGGAGGGTCCTATAGCTACGAGCAGTACTTC,CASSLSLGGSYSYEQYF
TRBJ1-1,TRBD1,-,TRBV18,TGTGCCAGCTCATCAGGGACAGGATTGAACACTGAAGCTTTCTTT,CASSSGTGLNTEAFF
TRBJ2-3,-,-,TRBV3-1/TRBV3-2,TGTGCCAGCAGCCTACCCGGGGGTGATACGCAGTATTTT,CASSLPGGDTQYF
TRBJ1-2,-,-,TRBV10-3,TGTGCCATCAGTGAGGTGACAGAGCATGGCTACACCTTC,CAISEVTEHGYTF
TRBJ2-7,TRBD2,-,TRBV6-6,TGTGCCAGCAGTTACTCGGGCGGGGGTAGCCTGGGGCAGTACTTC,CASSYSGGGSLGQYF
TRBJ2-1,TRBD1,-,TRBV11-2,TGTGCCAGCAGCTTAGCGACAGGGTACTCCTACAATGAGCAGTTCTTC,CASSLATGYSYNEQFF
TRBJ2-3,-,-,TRBV7-2,TGTGCCAGCAGCTTAGGGGGTGTGGGAGATGGGGATACGCAGTATTTT,CASSLGGVGDGDTQYF
TRBJ1-2,-,-,TRBV10-3,TGTGCCATCAGGGAAGACAGCGGGGACTATGGCTACACCTTC,CAIREDSGDYGYTF
TRBJ1-3,-,once,TRBV28,TGTGCCAGCACACCGGGGGGCTACTCTGGAAACACCATATATTTT,CASTPGGYSGNTIYF
TRBJ2-3,-,few,TRBV19,TGTGCCAGTAGCCGGGACTTGGAGACCACAGATACGCAGTATTTT,CASSRDLETTDTQYF
TRBJ2-5,-,many,TRBV4-2,TGTGCCAGCAGCCCACCTAGAGAGGAGACCCAGTACTTC,CASSPPREETQYF
TRBJ2-7,-,-,TRBV7-9,TGTGCCAGCAGCCACAGGGGGAGGGCCCCCTACGAGCAGTACTTC,CASSHRGRAPYEQYF
TRBJ2-2,-,-,TRBV10-1,TGCGCCAGCATGGAGGGTGGAGGCACCGGGGAGCTGTTTTTT,CASMEGGGTGELFF
TRBJ2-1,TRBD1,-,TRBV28,TGTGCCAGCAGTCAGGGGGGGACAGGGGGCAATGAGCAGTTCTTC,CASSQGGTGGNEQFF
TRBJ1-2,-,-,TRBV19,TGTGCCAGTAGTATCGACAGACGTATTGGCTACACCTTC,CASSIDRRIGYTF
TRBJ1-4,-,-,TRBV5-1,TGCGCCAGCAGCTTGGGTCAGGGTAATGAAAAACTGTTTTTT,CASSLGQGNEKLFF
TRBJ2-3,-,-,TRBV6-5,TGTGCCAGCAGCGAGCAGGGTTTAGATACGCAGTATTTT,CASSEQGLDTQYF
TRBJ2-3,TRBD2,-,TRBV4-2,TGTGCCAGCAGCCAAGCCCTCGGGACTAGCGGCACAGATACGCAGTATTTT,CASSQALGTSGTDTQYF
TRBJ2-7,-,-,TRBV19,TGTGCCAGTAGTCGGTCACAGGCCTCCTACGAGCAGTACTTC,CASSRSQASYEQYF
TRBJ1-5,TRBD1,-,TRBV2,TGTGCCAGCAGACCCGGACAGGGGCGCAATCAGCCCCAGCATTTT,CASRPGQGRNQPQHF
TRBJ1-6,-,-,TRBV19,TGTGCCAGTAGTGCAGTGGGGGGCTCCTATAATTCACCCCTCCACTTT,CASSAVGGSYNSPLHF
TRBJ2-5,TRBD2,-,TRBV5-1,TGCGCCAGCAGCCCGGGGGGTGGAGAGACCCAGTACTTC,CASSPGGGETQYF
TRBJ2-5,TRBD2,-,TRBV28,TGTGCCAGCAGTTTTGCTAGCGGAAACGAAGAGACCCAGTACTTC,CASSFASGNEETQYF
TRBJ2-5,TRBD2,-,TRBV7-2,TGTGCCAGCAGCTTAGTACTAGCGGGGGGGACCCAGTACTTC,CASSLVLAGGTQYF
TRBJ2-7,TRBD1,-,TRBV19,TGTGCCAGTGCCGCTCGAAGACAGGGGGGGTACGAGCAGTACTTC,CASAARRQGGYEQYF
TRBJ2-2,-,-,TRBV7-2,TGTGCCAGCAGCCTACAGCACACCGGGGAGCTGTTTTTT,CASSLQHTGELFF
TRBJ2-1,TRBD2,once,TRBV12-3/TRBV12-4,TGTGCCAGCAGAATGGGGGGGGACAATGAGCAGTTCTTC,CASRMGGDNEQFF
TRBJ1-3,-,-,TRBV5-1,TGCGCCAGCAGCTTGGCCGCGGGGTCTGCTGGAAACACCATATATTTT,CASSLAAGSAGNTIYF
TRBJ2-1,-,-,TRBV24-1,TGTGCCACCAGTGATCGGGACTCTTTGAATGAGCAGTTCTTC,CATSDRDSLNEQFF
TRBJ2-7,TRBD1,-,TRBV6-5,TGTGCCATCCTACCGGGACAGGATTACGAGCAGTACTTC,CAILPGQDYEQYF